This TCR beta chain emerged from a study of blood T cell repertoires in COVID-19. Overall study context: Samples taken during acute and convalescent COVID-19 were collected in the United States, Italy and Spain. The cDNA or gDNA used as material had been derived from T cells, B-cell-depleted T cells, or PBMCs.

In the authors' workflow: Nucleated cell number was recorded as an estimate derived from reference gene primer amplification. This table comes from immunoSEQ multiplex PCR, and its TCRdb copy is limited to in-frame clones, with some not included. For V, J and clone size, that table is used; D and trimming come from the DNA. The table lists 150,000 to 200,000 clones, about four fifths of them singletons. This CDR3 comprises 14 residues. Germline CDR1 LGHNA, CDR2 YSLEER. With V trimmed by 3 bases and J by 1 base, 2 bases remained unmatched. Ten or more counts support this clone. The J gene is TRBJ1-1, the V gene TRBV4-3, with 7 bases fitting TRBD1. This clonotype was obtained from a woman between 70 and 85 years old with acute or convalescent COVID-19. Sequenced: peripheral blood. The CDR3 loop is CASSHDRANTEAFF. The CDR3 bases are TGCGCCAGCAGCCATGACAGGGCGAACACTGAAGCTTTCTTT.